One sample yielded the 12 T cell receptor beta chains listed below, sequenced in a study of post-analysis software for immune sequencing data. Overall study findings and caveats: Higher frequency in patients than in controls was seen for about 5 TRBV segments, with TRBV5-6, TRBV5-1 and TRBV20-1 among them.

Their antigens are not known. Each TCR beta cDNA library carried unique molecular identifiers. TCRdb fed the PCR reads into MiXCR, producing one record per CDR3 protein. Altogether just over 250,000 distinct CDR3 sequences are present, just over 35% being singletons, with the ten largest covering around 4.7%. The sample was blood. The source of these receptors is a girl aged 5 to 17 with multiple sclerosis.

In this sample, this clonotype is medium-sized. This rearrangement joins TRBV29-1 to TRBJ2-5, with 7 bases matching TRBD1. The CDR3 has 14 amino acids. The germline V gene encodes CDR1 SQVTM and CDR2 ANQGSEA. V lost 6 bases to trimming and J lost 0 bases; unmatched junction nucleotides: 7. CDR3 region: CSVADRLYQETQYF. CDR3 DNA: TGCAGCGTCGCGGACAGGCTGTACCAAGAGACCCAGTACTTC.

The genes are TRBV4-1 and TRBJ2-2; 10 nucleotides line up with TRBD2. The CDR3 totals 16 residues. The V segment lost 5 bases and the J segment 4 bases; nucleotides outside the gene matches: 7. Germline lookup yields CDR1 MGHRA and CDR2 YSYEKL. As DNA, the CDR3 is TGCGCCAGCAGCTTGGTAGCGGGGGGTACCACCGGGGAGCTGTTTTTT. As protein: CASSLVAGGTTGELFF.

Worth noting for this clonotype: Compared with germline, one end of the junction differs, possibly owing to a read error. This chain uses TRBV12-3 or TRBV12-4 with TRBJ2-3; no clear D. The CDR3 sequence is 16 residues long. The CDR3 DNA reads TGTGCCAGCAGTTTCCAACTCCCCTTGAGCACAGATGCGCAGTATTTT. It yields the protein CASSFQLPLSTDAQYF.

At least ten counts were recorded for this clonotype. V usage is TRBV6-5 and J usage is TRBJ1-2; D remains ambiguous. This CDR3 is 14 amino acids long. Trimming shortened V by 6 bases and J by 3 bases, and 14 bases separated the two germline ends. The germline V gene encodes CDR1 MNHEY and CDR2 SVGAGI. The DNA for the CDR3 is TGTGCCAGCAGACCGGGAGGCCTCGACTATGGCTACACCTTC. This gives the protein CASRPGGLDYGYTF.

This clonotype was found many times. V gene TRBV5-5 combines with J gene TRBJ2-5, with D perhaps TRBD1 (7 bases). The ends were cut back, 4 bases at V and 2 bases at J, with 12 bases in the middle. CDR1 is SGHKS, CDR2 YYEKEE, per germline (reference sequence). CDR3 length: 14 residues. The CDR3 DNA is TGTGCCAGCAGCCGGGCGGGACAGCAAGAGACCCAGTACTTC. It encodes CASSRAGQQETQYF.

This clonotype was observed many times. The chain links TRBV7-8 to TRBJ1-4, with 9 positions matching TRBD1. After removal of 5 bases from V and 6 bases from J, the junction contained 7 bases not matched to a gene. The CDR3 runs to 15 residues. Germline CDR1 is SGHVS and CDR2 is FQNEAQ. The CDR3 nucleotides are TGTGCCAGCAGCCCCAGGGACAGGGTGGATGAAAAACTGTTTTTT. As protein: CASSPRDRVDEKLFF.

This clonotype was counted many times. This rearrangement joins TRBV6-1 to TRBJ2-7; D gene ambiguous. V was clipped by 2 bases and J by 2 bases, with 10 bases between them. This CDR3 has 14 residues. Germline assignment: CDR1 MNHNS and CDR2 SASEGT. The CDR3 loop reads CASSELGPTYEQYF. The CDR3 nucleotides read TGTGCCAGCAGTGAACTAGGACCGACCTACGAGCAGTACTTC.

A few counts support this clonotype. Germline is not matched at one junction end, which may reflect a read error. The rearrangement joins TRBV28 to TRBJ1-5; unclear D gene. Germline V gives CDR1 MDHEN, CDR2 SYDVKM. The CDR3 contains 16 residues. CDR3 sequence: CARSPGVRQLNQPQHF. The CDR3 DNA follows: TGTGCCCGCAGCCCTGGGGTCCGGCAACTCAATCAGCCCCAGCATTTT.

In the case of this clonotype: A much more abundant neighbour one base away suggests this may be a read error. This chain connects TRBV5-4 to TRBJ2-1; 11 bases match TRBD2. Germline V lookup: CDR1 SGHNT, CDR2 YYREEE (reference sequence). This CDR3 comprises 17 residues. V lost 4 bases, J lost 12 bases, and 18 bases stayed unmatched. As DNA, the CDR3 is TGTGCCAGCAGCCCGGGTGGGCTAGCGGGAGGATCGTATGGGCAGTTCTTC. Translating gives CASSPGGLAGGSYGQFF.

The chain employs TRBV7-6 and TRBJ2-7; 8 nucleotides agree with TRBD1. The CDR3 covers 15 residues. The V gene's germline CDR1 is SGHVS and CDR2 FNYEAQ. Trimming cost V 5 bases and J 7 bases; bases outside gene matches: 13. CDR3 DNA: TGTGCCAGCAGCCTCGGACAGGGCTCAGATTGGGAGCAGTACTTC. Protein: CASSLGQGSDWEQYF.

With regard to this clonotype: A much more abundant neighbour one base away suggests this may be a read error. The chain employs TRBV5-1 and TRBJ1-2; 10 bases are a match to TRBD1. In germline, CDR1 is SGHRS, CDR2 YFSETQ. The CDR3 totals 15 residues. J gave up 3 bases and V 5 bases, and 7 bases lay outside the gene matches. The CDR3 DNA follows: TGCGCCAGCAGGTTTCACGGGACAGGGGACTATGGCTACACCTTC. Translating it yields CASRFHGTGDYGYTF.

This clonotype has a count of ten or more. The rearrangement links TRBV12-3 or TRBV12-4 to TRBJ1-1, with TRBD1 as a possible D gene (5 bases). With 5 bases removed from V and 0 bases from J, the gap between germline ends came to 10 bases. This CDR3 region has 14 residues. CDR3 DNA sequence: TGTGCCAGCAGTCCTAGGGGCATGAACACTGAAGCTTTCTTT. It is translated as CASSPRGMNTEAFF.